This passage covers 28 T cell receptor beta chains from one sample sequenced in a study of control samples from healthy donors and cancer patients. TCRdb's table, derived via immunoSEQ multiplex PCR, lists solely in-frame clones and lacks some. This table has about 99,000 clones, 75% to 90% appearing once. Sample: PBMCs. These receptor sequences come from a man aged 55 to 70 with lung cancer.

This chain joins TRBV7-8 and TRBJ2-2, with 9 bases matching TRBD1. Trimming took 5 bases from V and 0 from J; bases not matched to a gene: 4. The CDR3 is 16 amino acids. Germline-derived CDR1 and CDR2 are SGHVS and FQNEAQ. The CDR3 sequence: CASSARQGANTGELFF. CDR3 DNA: TGTGCCAGCAGCGCGAGACAGGGGGCGAACACCGGGGAGCTGTTTTTT. Using reference TRBV7-8 and TRBJ2-2 for the parts outside the CDR3, the full variable domain is GAGVSQSPRYKVAKRGQDVALRCDPISGHVSLFWYQQALGQGPEFLTYFQNEAQLDKSGLPSDRFFAERPEGSVSTLKIQRTQQEDSAVYLCASSARQGANTGELFFGEGSRLTVL.

This clone appeared once. The chain has TRBV7-8 and TRBJ2-7; tentatively, D is TRBD1 (6 bases). V was pared by 1 base and J by 4 bases, with 17 bases between. The CDR3 length is 16 residues. Germline V CDR1 and CDR2: SGHVS, FQNEAQ. This CDR3 reads CASSLDQGQLGYEQYF. Written as DNA, the CDR3 is TGTGCCAGCAGCTTAGATCAGGGGCAGTTGGGGTACGAGCAGTACTTC. Full variable domain (outside the CDR3, taken from reference TRBV7-8 and TRBJ2-7): GAGVSQSPRYKVAKRGQDVALRCDPISGHVSLFWYQQALGQGPEFLTYFQNEAQLDKSGLPSDRFFAERPEGSVSTLKIQRTQQEDSAVYLCASSLDQGQLGYEQYFGPGTRLTVT.

The chain couples TRBV7-9 to TRBJ2-1; 10 bases are shared with TRBD2. This CDR3 comprises 15 residues. Per germline, CDR1 SEHNR and CDR2 FQNEAQ (reference sequence). Trimming cost V 4 bases and J 6 bases; bases outside gene matches: 6. The CDR3 loop is CASSSLAGDLNEQFF. The CDR3 DNA is TGTGCCAGCAGCTCTCTAGCGGGGGACCTCAATGAGCAGTTCTTC.

The chain links TRBV4-2 to TRBJ2-1, with TRBD2 matching 12 bases. V dropped 3 bases and J dropped 4; count of bases not matched to a gene: 7. This CDR3 comprises 17 residues. The germline gives CDR1 LGHNA, CDR2 YNFKEQ. The CDR3 DNA reads TGTGCCAGCAGCCAGGAACTAGCGGGGGGTCGGTACAATGAGCAGTTCTTC. Its translation: CASSQELAGGRYNEQFF.

The rearrangement joins TRBV7-2 to TRBJ1-5; D remains ambiguous. The germline gives CDR1 SGHTA, CDR2 FQGNSA. The CDR3 is 15 amino acids. V lost 5 bases and J 6 bases, leaving 17 bases between the germline ends. This CDR3 is CASSPSKGNGQPQHF. The CDR3 DNA follows: TGTGCCAGCAGCCCCTCTAAAGGGAACGGTCAGCCCCAGCATTTT. Drawing the rest from reference TRBV7-2 and TRBJ1-5, the complete variable domain is GAGVSQSPSNKVTEKGKDVELRCDPISGHTALYWYRQSLGQGLEFLIYFQGNSAPDKSGLPSDRFSAERTGGSVSTLTIQRTQQEDSAVYLCASSPSKGNGQPQHFGDGTRLSIL.

V gene TRBV2 combines with J gene TRBJ2-1; D is perhaps TRBD2 (6 bases). This CDR3 comprises 15 residues. CDR1 is SNHLY and CDR2 is FYNNEI in the germline V gene. Trimming shortened V by 6 bases and J by 14 bases, and 26 bases separated the two germline ends. DNA of the CDR3: TGTGCCAGCAGACCAGAAGGCGGGGCCGGGGGAGGTGAGTTCTTC. Translated: CASRPEGGAGGGEFF.

This clone was observed a handful of times. Different DNA sequences within this sample yield the same CDR3. The rearrangement uses TRBV9 and TRBJ2-3; 10 bases fit TRBD1. Per the germline V gene, CDR1 is SGDLS and CDR2 is YYNGEE. The trim removed 3 bases at V and 4 bases at J, leaving 5 bases unmatched. CDR3 size: 15 residues. CDR3 protein: CASSASTGGADTQYF. The CDR3 nucleotides read TGTGCCAGCAGCGCCTCGACAGGGGGCGCAGATACGCAGTATTTT.

This chain links TRBV24-1 with TRBJ2-2, with 13 bases lining up with TRBD2. In germline, CDR1 is KGHDR, CDR2 SFDVKD. Trimming cost V 3 bases and J 1 base; bases outside gene matches: 4. This CDR3 region has 18 residues. CDR3 protein: CATSDTWTSGGNTGELFF. The CDR3 DNA is TGTGCCACCAGTGATACCTGGACTAGCGGGGGGAACACCGGGGAGCTGTTTTTT.

In nucleotides, the CDR3 is TGTGCCAGCAGTTTATTGGGGGCAAAGGAAAAACTGTTTTTT. Its translation: CASSLLGAKEKLFF. V usage is TRBV27 and J usage is TRBJ1-4; a weak D match, TRBD1 (6 bases). V lost 1 base to trimming and J lost 8 bases, with 11 bases between them. The CDR3 sequence is 14 residues long. The germline gives CDR1 MNHEY, CDR2 SMNVEV (reference sequence).

This clone was picked up one time. The V and J genes are TRBV5-8 and TRBJ2-4, with D unclear. The CDR3 runs to 14 residues. Trimming cost V 4 bases and J 13 bases, with 21 bases left between them. From germline, CDR1 is SGHTS and CDR2 YDEGEE. CDR3 in DNA: TGTGCCAGCAGCCCGGTTGTGGTTCTGGTATGGCAGTACTTC. Amino acid sequence: CASSPVVVLVWQYF.

The CDR3 coding sequence is TGTGCCAGCTCAGAAGGTACGTCGATCGGCTACACCTTC. Translated: CASSEGTSIGYTF. The chain links TRBV18 to TRBJ1-2, with unresolved D. There are 13 residues in the CDR3. The V gene's germline CDR1 is KGHSH and CDR2 LQKENI. The germline V and J ends were trimmed by 5 bases and 8 bases, with 15 bases remaining between them. The variable domain in full, with the rest retrieved from reference TRBV18 and TRBJ1-2, is NAGVMQNPRHLVRRRGQEARLRCSPMKGHSHVYWYRQLPEEGLKFMVYLQKENIIDESGMPKERFSAEFPKEGPSILRIQQVVRGDSAAYFCASSEGTSIGYTFGSGTRLTVV.

The V call is TRBV7-9, the J call TRBJ1-1; no clear D gene. The CDR3 runs to 15 residues. V lost 1 base and J lost 0, with 9 bases in between. Per germline, CDR1 SEHNR and CDR2 FQNEAQ (reference sequence). CDR3 nucleotide sequence: TGTGCCAGCAGCTTAGGTGGCAGTATGAACACTGAAGCTTTCTTT. Amino acid sequence: CASSLGGSMNTEAFF.

The chain combines TRBV6-5 with TRBJ1-2, with D possibly matching TRBD1 (6 bases). In germline, CDR1 is MNHEY, CDR2 SVGAGI. The CDR3 extends over 12 amino acids. The V end was cut by 6 bases, the J end by 7 bases, with 12 bases between. In nucleotides, the CDR3 is TGTGCCAGCAGGAAACAGGGAAGTGGCTACACCTTC. Translation gives CASRKQGSGYTF.

This chain links TRBV7-6 with TRBJ2-2; 7 bases agree with TRBD1. Germline CDR1 reads SGHVS; CDR2 reads FNYEAQ. After removal of 4 bases from V and 3 bases from J, the junction contained 2 bases not matched to a gene. The CDR3 is 14 residues long. The CDR3 sequence: CASSYRGDTGELFF. CDR3 sequence (DNA): TGTGCCAGCAGCTACAGGGGTGACACCGGGGAGCTGTTTTTT.

V is TRBV11-2 and J is TRBJ1-5; D remains unclear. The CDR3 extends over 13 amino acids. Germline V gene lookup returns CDR1 SGHAT and CDR2 FQNNGV. Trimming removed 6 bases at V and 0 bases at J, with 6 bases between. CDR3 DNA: TGTGCCAGCAGTCTCCATAGCAATCAGCCCCAGCATTTT. As protein: CASSLHSNQPQHF.

The chain links TRBV6-5 to TRBJ1-5; 8 bases align to TRBD1. The CDR3 is made up of 13 amino acids. The V and J ends lost 6 bases and 5 bases, in that order; junction bases with no gene match: 3. CDR1 and CDR2 from the germline V gene are MNHEY and SVGAGI. This CDR3 is CASRPTGDQPQHF. Here the CDR3 DNA reads TGTGCCAGCAGGCCGACAGGGGATCAGCCCCAGCATTTT.

The V gene is TRBV6-6, the J gene TRBJ2-1, with unresolved D. This CDR3 spans 11 amino acids. Trimming removed 2 bases at V and 10 bases at J, with 6 bases between. Per the germline V gene, CDR1 is MNHNY and CDR2 is SVGAGI (reference sequence). The CDR3 nucleotides are TGTGCCAGCAGTTACACGAGGGAGCAGTTCTTC. This codes for CASSYTREQFF.

V and J are TRBV25-1 and TRBJ1-5; D uncertain. The CDR3 is 15 residues long. V was trimmed by 2 bases and J by 2 bases, leaving 10 bases between them. The germline gives CDR1 MGHDK, CDR2 SYGVNS. The CDR3 here is CASSERGLGNQPQHF. CDR3 sequence (DNA): TGTGCCAGCAGTGAAAGAGGGTTAGGCAATCAGCCCCAGCATTTT.

This clone was counted a single time. The chain joins TRBV5-5 to TRBJ1-1, with 7 bases matching TRBD1. This CDR3 contains 16 residues. CDR1 and CDR2 (germline): SGHKS, YYEKEE (reference sequence). Trimming removed 0 bases from V and 3 bases from J; junction bases left unmatched: 8. The CDR3 here is CASSLAFYDRDTEAFF. The CDR3 nucleotides are TGTGCCAGCAGCTTGGCTTTCTATGACAGGGACACTGAAGCTTTCTTT.

The J gene is TRBJ2-3, the V gene TRBV11-1; D is uncertain. There are 15 residues in the CDR3. Looked up from germline, CDR1 is SGHAT and CDR2 is FQDESV (reference sequence). Trimming removed 4 bases from V and 2 bases from J, with 13 bases in between. DNA of the CDR3: TGTGCCAGCAGCTCGGTCAGGTCTTACACAGATACGCAGTATTTT. It specifies CASSSVRSYTDTQYF.

The V call is TRBV6-1, the J call TRBJ2-5; D is possibly TRBD2 (5 bases). Germline V lookup: CDR1 MNHNS, CDR2 SASEGT. Trimming removed 3 bases at V and 0 bases at J, with 11 bases between. CDR3 length equals 15 residues. The CDR3 protein is CASSEGGLYQETQYF. The CDR3 DNA follows: TGTGCCAGCAGTGAGGGCGGGTTGTACCAAGAGACCCAGTACTTC.

V and J are TRBV2 and TRBJ1-1; 12 positions match TRBD1. The V gene's germline CDR1 is SNHLY and CDR2 FYNNEI. J gave up 2 bases and V 6 bases, and 13 bases lay outside the gene matches. This CDR3 spans 18 amino acids. The CDR3 spells CASRGSGTGGGSNTEAFF. CDR3 nucleotides: TGTGCCAGCAGGGGTTCCGGGACAGGGGGCGGAAGCAACACTGAAGCTTTCTTT.

The chain employs TRBV5-1 and TRBJ1-2; D uncertain. The CDR3 length is 13 residues. The germline CDR1 and CDR2 sequences are SGHRS and YFSETQ. Deletions cut 3 bases from V and 2 bases from J, with 8 bases between. CDR3 coding DNA: TGCGCCAGCAGCTACGGGGTGAACTATGGCTACACCTTC. Translated: CASSYGVNYGYTF.

J is TRBJ1-6 and V is TRBV4-1; D call uncertain. The CDR3 is 14 amino acids. The germline V gene has CDR1 MGHRA and CDR2 YSYEKL. V lost 3 bases, J lost 10 bases, and 13 bases lay in between. The CDR3 DNA reads TGCGCCAGCAGCCAGGCTGGACGAAACTCACCCCTCCACTTT. This gives the protein CASSQAGRNSPLHF.

The rearrangement joins TRBV11-2 to TRBJ1-6; 10 nucleotides line up with TRBD1. Looked up from germline, CDR1 is SGHAT and CDR2 is FQNNGV. There are 19 residues in the CDR3. V shed 5 bases, J shed 0 bases, and the junction held 10 bases outside the gene matches. The CDR3 nucleotides read TGTGCCAGCAGCCCCGGGACAGGGGACCCAAGCTCCTATAATTCACCCCTCCACTTT. Translated: CASSPGTGDPSSYNSPLHF.

The CDR3 DNA follows: TGTGCCAGCAGCGCCGAACAGGCGGGAAGATCACCCCTCCACTTT. It specifies CASSAEQAGRSPLHF. The V gene is TRBV9, the J gene TRBJ1-6; D is perhaps TRBD1 (5 bases). CDR1 and CDR2 from the germline V gene are SGDLS and YYNGEE. V lost 3 bases, J lost 10 bases, and 17 bases lay in between. The CDR3 extends over 15 amino acids. Combining the CDR3 with reference TRBV9 and TRBJ1-6 gives the whole variable domain DSGVTQTPKHLITATGQRVTLRCSPRSGDLSVYWYQQSLDQGLQFLIQYYNGEERAKGNILERFSAQQFPDLHSELNLSSLELGDSALYFCASSAEQAGRSPLHFGNGTRLTVT.

This clone occurred a few times. The CDR3 DNA follows: TGTGCCAGCTCACCAGGGACTAGCGGGGGCACAGATACGCAGTATTTT. The encoded protein is CASSPGTSGGTDTQYF. This sequence joins TRBV18 and TRBJ2-3, with TRBD2 identical over 13 bases. The CDR3 is 16 amino acids. Germline-derived CDR1 and CDR2 are KGHSH and LQKENI. The ends lost 2 bases at V and 1 base at J; junction bases unmatched: 0.

The rearrangement uses TRBV3-1 (or the pseudogene TRBV3-2) and TRBJ1-1; D might be TRBD1 (6 bases). CDR3 length: 14 residues. Trimming removed 7 bases at V and 1 base at J, with 13 bases between. Germline V gives CDR1 LGHDT, CDR2 YNNKEL (reference sequence). CDR3: CASKFTGSNTEAFF. The CDR3 DNA reads as TGTGCCAGCAAGTTCACAGGGTCGAACACTGAAGCTTTCTTT.